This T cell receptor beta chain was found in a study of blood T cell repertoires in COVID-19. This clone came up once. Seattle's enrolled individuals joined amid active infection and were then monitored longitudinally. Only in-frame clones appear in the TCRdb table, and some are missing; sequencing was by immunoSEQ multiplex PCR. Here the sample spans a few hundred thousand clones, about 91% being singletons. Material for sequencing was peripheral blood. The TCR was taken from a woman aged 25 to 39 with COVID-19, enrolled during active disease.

DNA for the CDR3: TGTGCCAGTTTTACCTGGCAGGGATACGGCTACACCTTC. Its translation: CASFTWQGYGYTF. This chain uses TRBV19 with TRBJ1-2; maybe TRBD1 (5 bases). V shed 8 bases and J shed 8 bases, with 18 bases lying between them. Germline CDR1 reads LNHDA; CDR2 reads SQIVND (reference sequence). The CDR3 is 13 residues long.